This entry features one T cell receptor (beta chain) sequence. The source of the sample is a study of T cells expressing NK-cell markers. The overall study: HCMV seropositivity marked seven of the eight sequenced donors; one was seronegative.

For TCR beta, cDNA was produced by 5'RACE template switching with UMIs. TCRdb re-called the 5' RACE reads and gives one entry per CDR3 protein, without DNA. The table for this sample gives about 380,000 distinct CDR3 sequences. The CDR3 length is 15 residues. The germline gives CDR1 LNHDA, CDR2 SQIVND (reference sequence). The sample consisted of blood T cells: a sorted CD56 or NKG2C T cell subset, CD4+ or CD8+ T cells, or bulk PBMC T cells (not recorded which). The V call is TRBV19, the J call TRBJ2-7; absent DNA, TCRdb's TRBD1 call cannot be checked. The source is a man between 18 and 69 years old in good health. The CDR3 spells CASSEQTGGRYEQYF.